The T cell receptor (beta chain) under discussion was sequenced for a study of blood T cells in healthy people across ages. Overall study findings and caveats: Unknown donor CMV status possibly confounded expanded clonotype changes. PBMCs were not sorted, which prevented a conclusive comparison of naive versus antigen-experienced cells.

PBMCs numbering at least 6 million were isolated per sample. This clonotype was counted a few times. Its antigen remains unknown. V lost 1 base to trimming and J lost 6 bases, with 13 bases between them. The CDR3 is 14 amino acids. Germline V CDR1 and CDR2: SGHNT, YYREEE (reference sequence). A J-beta primer mix and a sample-barcoded 5' primer were used in a second PCR of about 6 to 12 cycles. TCRdb called the 5' RACE reads again in MiXCR, with one record for every CDR3 protein. Of more than 450,000 distinct CDR3 sequences listed, approximately 26% are singletons. The same sample was also studied in work on T cells of mothers and their children.

The chain combines TRBV5-4 with TRBJ1-2; no clear D gene. The TCR comes from a boy younger than 10 in good health. The sample consisted of blood. The CDR3 loop is CASSLLPKRDGYTF. In DNA, the CDR3 is TGTGCCAGCAGCTTGTTGCCGAAAAGGGATGGCTACACCTTC.